This T cell receptor beta chain was recovered during a study of cytomegalovirus exposure and HLA in healthy donors. Study-wide results and caveats: In terms of immune exposure information, only CMV serostatus was available.

Vbeta (60) and Jbeta (13) primers were used in the PCR. Profiling relied on immunoSEQ multiplex PCR, and the TCRdb table lists in-frame clones only, not all of them. This sample carries 120,000 or so clones, over 80% of them seen once, and the ten largest clones take less than 2.5%. This clone was observed a handful of times. The antigen remains unidentified. The germline V gene encodes CDR1 SGHAT and CDR2 FQNNGV. The CDR3 is 17 amino acids. V lost 1 base and J lost 2; bases outside the gene matches: 6. The receptor comes from a man aged 25 to 40 in good health and CMV-seronegative. The chain recombines TRBV11-2 with TRBJ2-5; TRBD2 matches 11 bases. Sequencing used PBMCs. Here the CDR3 DNA reads TGTGCCAGCAGCTTAGGCGCTAGCGGGGGGCAACAAGAGACCCAGTACTTC. Amino acid sequence: CASSLGASGGQQETQYF.